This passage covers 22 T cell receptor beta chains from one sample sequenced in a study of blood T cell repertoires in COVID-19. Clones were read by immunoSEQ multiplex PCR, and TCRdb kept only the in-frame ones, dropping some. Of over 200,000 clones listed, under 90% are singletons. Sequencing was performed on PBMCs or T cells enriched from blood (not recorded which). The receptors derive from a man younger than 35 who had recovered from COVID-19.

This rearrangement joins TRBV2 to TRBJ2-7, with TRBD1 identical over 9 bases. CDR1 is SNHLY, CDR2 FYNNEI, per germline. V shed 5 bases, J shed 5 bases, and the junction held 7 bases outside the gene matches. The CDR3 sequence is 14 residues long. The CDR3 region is CASSTGTGRHEQYF. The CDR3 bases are TGTGCCAGCAGTACAGGGACAGGGAGGCACGAGCAGTACTTC.

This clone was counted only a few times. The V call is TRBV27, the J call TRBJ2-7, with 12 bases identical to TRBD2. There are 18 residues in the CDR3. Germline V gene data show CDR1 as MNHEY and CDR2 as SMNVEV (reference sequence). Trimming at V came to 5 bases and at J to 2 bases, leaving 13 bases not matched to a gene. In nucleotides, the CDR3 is TGTGCCAGCAGTGAGACGAGGGCTAGCGGGAGGGCTGCCTACGAGCAGTACTTC. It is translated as CASSETRASGRAAYEQYF.

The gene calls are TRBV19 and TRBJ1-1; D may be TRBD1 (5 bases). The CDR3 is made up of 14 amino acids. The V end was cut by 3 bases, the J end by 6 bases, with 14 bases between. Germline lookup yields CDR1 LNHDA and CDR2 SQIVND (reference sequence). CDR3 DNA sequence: TGTGCCAGTAGTATGGGGGGGATCTCGGCTGAAGCTTTCTTT. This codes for CASSMGGISAEAFF.

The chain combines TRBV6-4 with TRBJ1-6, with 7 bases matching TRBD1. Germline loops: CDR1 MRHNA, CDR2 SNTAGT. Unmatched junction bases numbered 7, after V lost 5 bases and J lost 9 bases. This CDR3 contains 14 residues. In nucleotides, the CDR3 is TGTGCCAGCAGTCCCCGACAGGGAGGTTCACCCCTCCACTTT. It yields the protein CASSPRQGGSPLHF.

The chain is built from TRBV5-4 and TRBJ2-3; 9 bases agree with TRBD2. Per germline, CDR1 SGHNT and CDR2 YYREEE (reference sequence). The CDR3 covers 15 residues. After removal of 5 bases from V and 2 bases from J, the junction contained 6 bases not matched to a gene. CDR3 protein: CASRSGLANTDTQYF. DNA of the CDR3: TGTGCCAGCAGATCGGGACTAGCAAACACAGATACGCAGTATTTT.

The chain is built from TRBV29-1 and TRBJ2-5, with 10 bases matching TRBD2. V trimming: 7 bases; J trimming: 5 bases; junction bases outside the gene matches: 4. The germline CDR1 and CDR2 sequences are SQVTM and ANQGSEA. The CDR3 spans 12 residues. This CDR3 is CSGGLARETQYF. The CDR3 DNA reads TGCAGCGGGGGACTAGCGCGGGAGACCCAGTACTTC.

This CDR3 is CAISETGVGELFF. As DNA, the CDR3 is TGTGCCATCAGTGAGACAGGGGTCGGGGAGCTGTTTTTT. The chain combines TRBV10-3 with TRBJ2-2; 7 bases agree with TRBD1. Unmatched junction bases numbered 1, after V lost 2 bases and J lost 7 bases. This CDR3 is 13 amino acids long. Germline V gene data show CDR1 as ENHRY and CDR2 as SYGVKD.

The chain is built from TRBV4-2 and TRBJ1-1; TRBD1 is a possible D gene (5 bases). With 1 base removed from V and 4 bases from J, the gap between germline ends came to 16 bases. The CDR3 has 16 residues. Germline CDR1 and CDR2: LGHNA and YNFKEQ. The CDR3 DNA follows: TGTGCCAGCAGCCAAGCCCAACAGGAACTGGGCACTGAAGCTTTCTTT. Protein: CASSQAQQELGTEAFF.

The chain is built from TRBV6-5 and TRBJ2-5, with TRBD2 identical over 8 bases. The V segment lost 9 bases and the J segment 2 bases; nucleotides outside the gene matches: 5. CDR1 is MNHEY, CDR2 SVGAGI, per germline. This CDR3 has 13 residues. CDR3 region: CASRTGGQETQYF. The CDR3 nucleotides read TGTGCCAGTAGGACGGGGGGGCAAGAGACCCAGTACTTC.

The CDR3 loop is CASSPTGYGANVLTF. Written as DNA, the CDR3 is TGCGCCAGCAGCCCGACAGGGTACGGGGCCAACGTCCTGACTTTC. The rearrangement joins TRBV5-1 to TRBJ2-6; TRBD1 matches at 7 bases. The germline V gene encodes CDR1 SGHRS and CDR2 YFSETQ. V lost 4 bases and J lost 4; bases outside the gene matches: 5. This CDR3 spans 15 amino acids.

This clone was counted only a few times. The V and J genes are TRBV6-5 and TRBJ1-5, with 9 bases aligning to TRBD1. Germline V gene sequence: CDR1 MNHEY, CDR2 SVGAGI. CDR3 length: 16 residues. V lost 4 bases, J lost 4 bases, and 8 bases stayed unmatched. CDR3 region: CASSSSIGTGNQPQHF. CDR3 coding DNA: TGTGCCAGCAGTTCCTCCATCGGGACAGGGAATCAGCCCCAGCATTTT.

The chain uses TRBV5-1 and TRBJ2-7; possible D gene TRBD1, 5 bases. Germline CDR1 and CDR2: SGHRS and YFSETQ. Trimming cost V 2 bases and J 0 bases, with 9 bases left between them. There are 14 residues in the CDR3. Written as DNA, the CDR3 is TGCGCCAGCAGCTTACAGGAGAACTCCTACGAGCAGTACTTC. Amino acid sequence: CASSLQENSYEQYF. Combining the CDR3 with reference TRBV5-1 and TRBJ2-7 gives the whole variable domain KAGVTQTPRYLIKTRGQQVTLSCSPISGHRSVSWYQQTPGQGLQFLFEYFSETQRNKGNFPGRFSGRQFSNSRSEMNVSTLELGDSALYLCASSLQENSYEQYFGPGTRLTVT.

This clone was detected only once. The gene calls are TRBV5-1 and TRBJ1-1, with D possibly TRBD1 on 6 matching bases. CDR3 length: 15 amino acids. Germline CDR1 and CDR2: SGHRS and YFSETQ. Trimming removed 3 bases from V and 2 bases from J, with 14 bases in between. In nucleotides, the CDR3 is TGCGCCAGCAGCTCCACCGGGACACAAAACACTGAAGCTTTCTTT. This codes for CASSSTGTQNTEAFF.

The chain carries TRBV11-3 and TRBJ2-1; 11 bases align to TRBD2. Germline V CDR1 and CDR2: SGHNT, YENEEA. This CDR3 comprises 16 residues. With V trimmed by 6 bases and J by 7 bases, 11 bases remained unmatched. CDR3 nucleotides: TGTGCCAGCAGTCTAGCGGTGGCTAGCGGGAGGAATGAGCAGTTCTTC. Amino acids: CASSLAVASGRNEQFF.

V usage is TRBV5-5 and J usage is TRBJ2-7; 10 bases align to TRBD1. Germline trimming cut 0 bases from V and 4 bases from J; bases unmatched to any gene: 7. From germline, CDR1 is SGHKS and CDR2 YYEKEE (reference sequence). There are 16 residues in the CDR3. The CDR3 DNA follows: TGTGCCAGCAGCTTGGACTCCGGGACAGGGGCTTACGAGCAGTACTTC. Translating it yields CASSLDSGTGAYEQYF.

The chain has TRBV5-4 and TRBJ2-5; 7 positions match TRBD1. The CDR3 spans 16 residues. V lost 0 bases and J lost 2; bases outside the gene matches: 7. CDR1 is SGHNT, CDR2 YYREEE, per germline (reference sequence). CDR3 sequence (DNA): TGTGCCAGCAGCTTGGCCCCCCGACAGGGTCAAGAGACCCAGTACTTC. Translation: CASSLAPRQGQETQYF.

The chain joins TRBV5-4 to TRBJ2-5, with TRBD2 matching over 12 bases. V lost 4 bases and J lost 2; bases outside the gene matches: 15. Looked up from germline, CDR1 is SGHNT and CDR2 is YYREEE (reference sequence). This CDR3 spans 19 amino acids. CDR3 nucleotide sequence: TGTGCCAGCAGCCGAGTGTTTAGACTAGCGGGGGATTCACAAGAGACCCAGTACTTC. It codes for CASSRVFRLAGDSQETQYF.

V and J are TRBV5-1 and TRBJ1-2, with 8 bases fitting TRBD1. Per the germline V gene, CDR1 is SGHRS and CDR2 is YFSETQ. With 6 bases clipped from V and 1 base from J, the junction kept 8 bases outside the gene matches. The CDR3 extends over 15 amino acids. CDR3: CASNRGTSLNYGYTF. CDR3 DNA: TGCGCCAGCAACAGGGGGACCTCTCTTAACTATGGCTACACCTTC.

CDR3 in DNA: TGCGCCAGCAGCTTGGGGACAGTCTCCACTGAAGCTTTCTTT. Its translation: CASSLGTVSTEAFF. The chain employs TRBV5-1 and TRBJ1-1; D might be TRBD1 (6 bases). This CDR3 has 14 residues. Germline CDR1 reads SGHRS; CDR2 reads YFSETQ. V shed 0 bases and J shed 4 bases, with 10 bases lying between them.

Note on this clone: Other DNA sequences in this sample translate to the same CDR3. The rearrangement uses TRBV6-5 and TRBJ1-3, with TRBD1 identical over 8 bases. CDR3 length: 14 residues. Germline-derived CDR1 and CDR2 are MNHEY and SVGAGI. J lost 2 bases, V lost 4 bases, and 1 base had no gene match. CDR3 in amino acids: CASSSQGAGNTIYF. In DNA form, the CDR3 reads TGTGCCAGCAGTTCACAGGGGGCTGGAAACACCATATATTTT.

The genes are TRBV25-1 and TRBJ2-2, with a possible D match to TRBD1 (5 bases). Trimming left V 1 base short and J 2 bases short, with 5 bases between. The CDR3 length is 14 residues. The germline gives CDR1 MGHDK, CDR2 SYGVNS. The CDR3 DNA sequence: TGTGCCAGCAGTGAATGGGGCAACACCGGGGAGCTGTTTTTT. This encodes CASSEWGNTGELFF.

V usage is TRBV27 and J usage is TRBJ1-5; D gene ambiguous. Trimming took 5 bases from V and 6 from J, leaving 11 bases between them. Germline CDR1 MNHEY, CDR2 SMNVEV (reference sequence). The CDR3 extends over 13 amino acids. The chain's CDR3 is CASSLRSSQPQHF. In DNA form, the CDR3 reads TGTGCCAGCAGTCTTCGGTCATCTCAGCCCCAGCATTTT.